The rows below give T cell receptor beta chains drawn from one sample of a study of blood T cell repertoires in COVID-19. Libraries were prepared by immunoSEQ multiplex PCR; TCRdb keeps only in-frame clonotypes and omits some of them. This table holds around 170,000 clones, around four fifths found once. The sample consisted of peripheral blood. The receptor set was obtained from a young man with active or convalescent COVID-19. Both conserved end residues are part of each CDR3. A D gene is named only where the DNA matches it firmly. Clone size is shown for a subset of rows, as once, few, many or a class of expanded clone.

CDR3nt: TGTGCCAGCAGCTTAGAGGGTAGCGGCTATGGCTACACCTTC; CDR3aa: CASSLEGSGYGYTF; abundance: .; v_gene: TRBV7-2; d_gene: .; j_gene: TRBJ1-2
CDR3nt: TGTGCCAGCAGCCCGACAGGTACTGGCTACACCTTC; CDR3aa: CASSPTGTGYTF; abundance: .; v_gene: TRBV5-6; d_gene: .; j_gene: TRBJ1-2
CDR3nt: TGTGCCTGGGCAGCAGGGGGTGGAAACACCATATATTTT; CDR3aa: CAWAAGGGNTIYF; abundance: .; v_gene: TRBV30; d_gene: TRBD1; j_gene: TRBJ1-3
CDR3nt: TGTGCCAGCAGCTTAGACTGGGATTTGACAGGAGAGACCCAGTACTTC; CDR3aa: CASSLDWDLTGETQYF; abundance: .; v_gene: TRBV11-3; d_gene: .; j_gene: TRBJ2-5
CDR3nt: TGTGCCAGCAGCTTAGTGGCGGGACAGGCGTCCTACGAGCAGTACTTC; CDR3aa: CASSLVAGQASYEQYF; abundance: .; v_gene: TRBV7-9; d_gene: TRBD1; j_gene: TRBJ2-7
CDR3nt: TGCGCCAGCAGCAGCGACAGGGGACTAAACACTGAAGCTTTCTTT; CDR3aa: CASSSDRGLNTEAFF; abundance: .; v_gene: TRBV4-3; d_gene: TRBD1; j_gene: TRBJ1-1
CDR3nt: TGTGCCAGCAGTTACTCTCGGGGGTGGGATGAGCAGTTCTTC; CDR3aa: CASSYSRGWDEQFF; abundance: few; v_gene: TRBV6-5; d_gene: .; j_gene: TRBJ2-1
CDR3nt: TGTGCCAGCAGACAGTACAATGAGCAGTTCTTC; CDR3aa: CASRQYNEQFF; abundance: .; v_gene: TRBV6-5; d_gene: .; j_gene: TRBJ2-1
CDR3nt: TGCGCCAGCAGCCCCGGACAGGGTAGCGAAAAACTGTTTTTT; CDR3aa: CASSPGQGSEKLFF; abundance: .; v_gene: TRBV5-1; d_gene: TRBD1; j_gene: TRBJ1-4
CDR3nt: TGTGCCAGCTGTGGTCCTAGCGGGAGTATGTCCTACAATGAGCAGTTCTTC; CDR3aa: CASCGPSGSMSYNEQFF; abundance: .; v_gene: TRBV14; d_gene: TRBD2; j_gene: TRBJ2-1
CDR3nt: TGCGCCAGCAGCCAGGCCAGACAGATTACGAACACTGAAGCTTTCTTT; CDR3aa: CASSQARQITNTEAFF; abundance: .; v_gene: TRBV4-3; d_gene: .; j_gene: TRBJ1-1
CDR3nt: TGTGCCAGCAGTCCAACAGGAAGGGCGAACATTCAGTACTTC; CDR3aa: CASSPTGRANIQYF; abundance: .; v_gene: TRBV6-2/TRBV6-3; d_gene: .; j_gene: TRBJ2-4
CDR3nt: TGTGCCAGCAGCCTAGAGACAGTCTCTTATGGCTACACCTTC; CDR3aa: CASSLETVSYGYTF; abundance: .; v_gene: TRBV3-1/TRBV3-2; d_gene: .; j_gene: TRBJ1-2
CDR3nt: TGTGCCAGCAGGACTACGCCGGGCAAAGCTTTCTTT; CDR3aa: CASRTTPGKAFF; abundance: .; v_gene: TRBV3-1/TRBV3-2; d_gene: .; j_gene: TRBJ1-1
CDR3nt: TGTGCCAGCAGCCGAGACAGCACTAACTATGGCTACACCTTC; CDR3aa: CASSRDSTNYGYTF; abundance: .; v_gene: TRBV5-8; d_gene: .; j_gene: TRBJ1-2
CDR3nt: TGCGCCAGCAGCCTGGGACTAGCGGGGCCCCAAGGGGATACGCAGTATTTT; CDR3aa: CASSLGLAGPQGDTQYF; abundance: .; v_gene: TRBV5-1; d_gene: TRBD2; j_gene: TRBJ2-3
CDR3nt: TGTGCCAGCAACGGGACACCGAACACTGAAGCTTTCTTT; CDR3aa: CASNGTPNTEAFF; abundance: .; v_gene: TRBV2; d_gene: .; j_gene: TRBJ1-1
CDR3nt: TGTGCCAGCAGAGAGACTAGCGGGGGGAGCACAGATACGCAGTATTTT; CDR3aa: CASRETSGGSTDTQYF; abundance: .; v_gene: TRBV7-9; d_gene: TRBD2; j_gene: TRBJ2-3
CDR3nt: TGTGCCAGCAGCCAACAGGGTGGGGAGACCCAGTACTTC; CDR3aa: CASSQQGGETQYF; abundance: .; v_gene: TRBV27; d_gene: .; j_gene: TRBJ2-5
CDR3nt: TGTGCCAGCAGCGCGGGGGCTGAAGCTTTCTTT; CDR3aa: CASSAGAEAFF; abundance: .; v_gene: TRBV21-1; d_gene: .; j_gene: TRBJ1-1
CDR3nt: TGCGCCAGCAGCCGCCACCGGGCGGGACAGGTTAATGAAAAACTGTTTTTT; CDR3aa: CASSRHRAGQVNEKLFF; abundance: .; v_gene: TRBV4-1; d_gene: TRBD1; j_gene: TRBJ1-4
CDR3nt: TGTGCCAGCATTGACGGGGGGTTCCGGACTGGGGTTAATTCACCCCTCCACTTT; CDR3aa: CASIDGGFRTGVNSPLHF; abundance: .; v_gene: TRBV6-1; d_gene: .; j_gene: TRBJ1-6
CDR3nt: TGCAGCGGCACAGGTTACAATGAGCAGTTCTTC; CDR3aa: CSGTGYNEQFF; abundance: .; v_gene: TRBV29-1; d_gene: .; j_gene: TRBJ2-1
CDR3nt: TGTGCCAGCAGGCGGGTCCTCACCGGGGAGCTGTTTTTT; CDR3aa: CASRRVLTGELFF; abundance: .; v_gene: TRBV7-9; d_gene: .; j_gene: TRBJ2-2
CDR3nt: TGCAGCGTTGAAACGACAGCTAGACCTGAAGCTTTCTTT; CDR3aa: CSVETTARPEAFF; abundance: .; v_gene: TRBV29-1; d_gene: .; j_gene: TRBJ1-1
CDR3nt: TGTGCCAGCAGCTTTATTCCTCGGGTGGCCGCCGGGGAGCTGTTTTTT; CDR3aa: CASSFIPRVAAGELFF; abundance: .; v_gene: TRBV7-2; d_gene: .; j_gene: TRBJ2-2
CDR3nt: TGTGCCAGCAGCGCCAGGCCCGATAATTCACCCCTCCACTTT; CDR3aa: CASSARPDNSPLHF; abundance: few; v_gene: TRBV7-2; d_gene: .; j_gene: TRBJ1-6
CDR3nt: TGTGCCAGCAGTGGGACTAGCGGCTCCCCAGATACGCAGTATTTT; CDR3aa: CASSGTSGSPDTQYF; abundance: .; v_gene: TRBV6-6; d_gene: TRBD2; j_gene: TRBJ2-3
CDR3nt: TGTGCCAGCAGCCCGGGGGGGGATAACTATGGCTACACCTTC; CDR3aa: CASSPGGDNYGYTF; abundance: .; v_gene: TRBV11-2; d_gene: .; j_gene: TRBJ1-2
CDR3nt: TGTGCCAGCAGCGTACCTAGCGGGAGATTAAACATTCAGTACTTC; CDR3aa: CASSVPSGRLNIQYF; abundance: .; v_gene: TRBV5-5; d_gene: TRBD2; j_gene: TRBJ2-4
CDR3nt: TGTGCCAGTAGGGACACTAACACTGAAGCTTTCTTT; CDR3aa: CASRDTNTEAFF; abundance: .; v_gene: TRBV2; d_gene: .; j_gene: TRBJ1-1
CDR3nt: TGTGCCAGCAGTTACTCGGGGGACACTCCCTACAATGAGCAGTTCTTC; CDR3aa: CASSYSGDTPYNEQFF; abundance: .; v_gene: TRBV6-5; d_gene: .; j_gene: TRBJ2-1
CDR3nt: TGTGCCAGCAGCCAAGATCAGGGGGCCGTCTATGGCTACACCTTC; CDR3aa: CASSQDQGAVYGYTF; abundance: .; v_gene: TRBV14; d_gene: TRBD1; j_gene: TRBJ1-2
CDR3nt: TGCGCCAGCAGCGAAATGGGAGGGGATCAGCCCCAGCATTTT; CDR3aa: CASSEMGGDQPQHF; abundance: .; v_gene: TRBV5-1; d_gene: .; j_gene: TRBJ1-5
CDR3nt: TGTGCCAGCAGTTTGGGGACAGCCATCACCTACGAGCAGTACTTC; CDR3aa: CASSLGTAITYEQYF; abundance: .; v_gene: TRBV6-2/TRBV6-3; d_gene: TRBD1; j_gene: TRBJ2-7
CDR3nt: TGTGCCACCAGCAGACTGGAGGGTGGCAATCAGCCCCAGCATTTT; CDR3aa: CATSRLEGGNQPQHF; abundance: .; v_gene: TRBV15; d_gene: .; j_gene: TRBJ1-5
CDR3nt: TGTGCCAGCAGCTTTGGACAGGGGGCCGGTGAGACCCAGTACTTC; CDR3aa: CASSFGQGAGETQYF; abundance: .; v_gene: TRBV11-2; d_gene: TRBD1; j_gene: TRBJ2-5
CDR3nt: TGTGCCAGCAGCTTGGGGACAGGGGGAAACACCATATATTTT; CDR3aa: CASSLGTGGNTIYF; abundance: .; v_gene: TRBV7-9; d_gene: TRBD1; j_gene: TRBJ1-3
CDR3nt: TGTGCCAGCAGTGGGGAGGTGTTTGAAGCTTTCTTT; CDR3aa: CASSGEVFEAFF; abundance: .; v_gene: TRBV2; d_gene: .; j_gene: TRBJ1-1
CDR3nt: TGCGCCAGCAGCCCCCCGGACAGTCCGAGAACTGAAGCTTTCTTT; CDR3aa: CASSPPDSPRTEAFF; abundance: .; v_gene: TRBV4-1; d_gene: .; j_gene: TRBJ1-1
CDR3nt: TGTGCCAGCAGCCAAGCAGGGAGGGGAAAGGAAAAACTGTTTTTT; CDR3aa: CASSQAGRGKEKLFF; abundance: .; v_gene: TRBV3-1/TRBV3-2; d_gene: .; j_gene: TRBJ1-4